The 19 T cell receptor beta chains below were found in one sample sequenced in a study of blood T cell repertoires in COVID-19. Some clones are missing from TCRdb's copy, which holds only in-frame ones; the method was immunoSEQ multiplex PCR. This table has 200,000 to 300,000 clones, 80% to 85% appearing once. Sequencing input: peripheral blood. Receptors originate from a man between 60 and 70 years old with acute or convalescent COVID-19.

This clone has just one count. The rearrangement uses TRBV28 and TRBJ1-1; perhaps TRBD1 as D (6 bases). Trimming took off 6 bases at V and 3 bases at J, with 14 bases between the two ends. The CDR3 sequence is 14 residues long. Germline CDR1 MDHEN, CDR2 SYDVKM. For the CDR3, the DNA is TGTGCCAGCAGGGACAGCCTCTTAGACACTGAAGCTTTCTTT. Translation: CASRDSLLDTEAFF.

This chain uses TRBV2 with TRBJ1-5, with TRBD1 matching over 7 bases. CDR3 length: 14 amino acids. The germline gives CDR1 SNHLY, CDR2 FYNNEI. Germline trimming cut 6 bases from V and 5 bases from J; bases unmatched to any gene: 7. The CDR3 is CASRPRQGHQPQHF. DNA of the CDR3: TGTGCCAGCAGACCCAGACAGGGACATCAGCCCCAGCATTTT.

The rearrangement links TRBV9 to TRBJ1-6; D not certain. V was clipped by 6 bases and J by 0 bases, with 7 bases between them. CDR3 length: 14 residues. CDR1 SGDLS and CDR2 YYNGEE come from the germline V gene. CDR3 nucleotide sequence: TGTGCCAGCAACTCTGGCTCCTATAATTCACCCCTCCACTTT. It codes for CASNSGSYNSPLHF.

The rearrangement joins TRBV10-3 to TRBJ1-2; D perhaps matches TRBD1 (6 bases). V was clipped by 2 bases and J by 8 bases, with 15 bases between them. CDR1 ENHRY and CDR2 SYGVKD come from the germline V gene. This CDR3 has 14 amino acids. CDR3 amino acids: CAISEVQGRGGYTF. CDR3 coding DNA: TGTGCCATCAGTGAGGTACAGGGACGGGGAGGCTACACCTTC.

The V and J genes are TRBV6-5 and TRBJ1-1; no firm D call. The CDR3 sequence is 15 residues long. Germline V gene lookup returns CDR1 MNHEY and CDR2 SVGAGI. The V and J ends lost 0 bases and 5 bases respectively, with 13 bases between them. The CDR3 nucleotides are TGTGCCAGCAGTTACTCTTATGAAGGCGGGACTGAAGCTTTCTTT. Residues: CASSYSYEGGTEAFF.

This clone was observed a few times. The chain couples TRBV14 to TRBJ1-4; 7 bases align to TRBD1. CDR1 is SGHDN and CDR2 is FVKESK in the germline V gene. J was trimmed by 8 bases and V by 2 bases; bases with no gene match: 5. CDR3 length equals 14 residues. The CDR3 DNA reads as TGTGCCAGCAGCCAACCTGGACAGGCGGAAAAACTGTTTTTT. Translated: CASSQPGQAEKLFF.

A few counts support this clone. The rearrangement uses TRBV6-6 and TRBJ1-5; 8 positions match TRBD1. From germline, CDR1 is MNHNY and CDR2 SVGAGI (reference sequence). V was clipped by 5 bases and J by 4 bases; unmatched bases: 13. The CDR3 covers 17 residues. This CDR3 reads CASSPQGAIVGNQPQHF. Written as DNA, the CDR3 is TGTGCCAGCAGTCCTCAGGGGGCTATAGTGGGTAATCAGCCCCAGCATTTT.

The chain carries TRBV7-2 and TRBJ2-4; 7 bases fit TRBD1. The germline V gene has CDR1 SGHTA and CDR2 FQGNSA. CDR3 length: 16 residues. V dropped 3 bases and J dropped 3; count of bases not matched to a gene: 8. Written as DNA, the CDR3 is TGTGCCAGCAGCTTCCGGCAGGGGGTTGGCAAAAACATTCAGTACTTC. Translation: CASSFRQGVGKNIQYF. Variable domain in full (rest from reference TRBV7-2 and TRBJ2-4): GAGVSQSPSNKVTEKGKDVELRCDPISGHTALYWYRQSLGQGLEFLIYFQGNSAPDKSGLPSDRFSAERTGGSVSTLTIQRTQQEDSAVYLCASSFRQGVGKNIQYFGAGTRLSVL.

The J gene is TRBJ2-7, the V gene TRBV18, with TRBD2 matching over 8 bases. The germline gives CDR1 KGHSH, CDR2 LQKENI. V was pared by 1 base and J by 0 bases, with 11 bases of the junction left unmatched. The CDR3 extends over 18 amino acids. The CDR3: CASSPRVGPLAVSYEQYF. The CDR3 coding sequence is TGTGCCAGCTCACCACGAGTAGGGCCACTAGCGGTCTCCTACGAGCAGTACTTC.

The chain joins TRBV28 to TRBJ2-3, with 7 bases identical to TRBD2. The CDR3 has 17 amino acids. Germline V gene data show CDR1 as MDHEN and CDR2 as SYDVKM. V was pared by 6 bases and J by 0 bases, with 12 bases of the junction left unmatched. The CDR3 reads CASRGGDFRVSTDTQYF. The CDR3 DNA is TGTGCCAGCAGGGGGGGGGACTTCCGTGTTAGCACAGATACGCAGTATTTT.

V and J are TRBV10-3 and TRBJ1-2; 10 bases are a match to TRBD1. V gave up 6 bases and J gave up 4 bases; unmatched junction bases: 5. The CDR3 totals 14 residues. The V gene's germline CDR1 is ENHRY and CDR2 SYGVKD. The DNA of the CDR3 is TGTGCCATCAGAGGGACAGGGGACCCCTATGGCTACACCTTC. Protein sequence: CAIRGTGDPYGYTF.

V is TRBV4-1 and J is TRBJ2-1, with TRBD2 matching 7 bases. The V and J ends lost 4 bases and 9 bases, in that order; junction bases with no gene match: 3. Germline loops: CDR1 MGHRA, CDR2 YSYEKL. There are 12 residues in the CDR3. CDR3: CASSPSGSEQFF. The CDR3 DNA is TGCGCCAGCAGCCCTAGCGGTAGTGAGCAGTTCTTC.

This clone occurred once. V gene TRBV5-1 combines with J gene TRBJ2-2; D possibly corresponds to TRBD2 (5 bases). The CDR3 sequence is 15 residues long. Looked up from germline, CDR1 is SGHRS and CDR2 is YFSETQ. V shed 2 bases and J shed 7 bases, with 15 bases lying between them. CDR3 sequence reads: CASSLRTGWDGELFF. CDR3 in DNA: TGCGCCAGCAGCTTAAGGACGGGATGGGACGGGGAGCTGTTTTTT.

The rearrangement links TRBV5-1 to TRBJ1-3, with a weak D call TRBD1 (5 bases). This CDR3 has 14 amino acids. The V end was cut by 0 bases, the J end by 4 bases, with 8 bases between. Germline V gives CDR1 SGHRS, CDR2 YFSETQ. CDR3 loop: CASSLAGLGNTIYF. The CDR3 DNA is TGCGCCAGCAGCTTGGCAGGGTTAGGAAACACCATATATTTT.

The chain carries TRBV4-3 and TRBJ2-7; 13 bases fit TRBD2. The V segment lost 4 bases and the J segment 2 bases; nucleotides outside the gene matches: 2. Germline CDR1 and CDR2: LGHNA and YSLEER. CDR3 length equals 15 residues. CDR3 bases: TGCGCCAGCAGCCGCGGGACTAGCGGGACCTACGAGCAGTACTTC. It codes for CASSRGTSGTYEQYF.

V and J are TRBV6-1 and TRBJ2-1; D might be TRBD2 (5 bases). CDR1 and CDR2 from the germline V gene are MNHNS and SASEGT. The V end lost 1 base, the J end lost 0 bases, and 19 bases lay between the germline ends. The CDR3 covers 19 residues. CDR3 amino acids: CASSEGISYSESSYNEQFF. CDR3 nucleotide sequence: TGTGCCAGCAGTGAAGGCATCTCATATAGCGAGAGCTCCTACAATGAGCAGTTCTTC.

The gene calls are TRBV7-3 and TRBJ1-6, with D tentatively TRBD1 (6 bases). Germline CDR1 reads SGHTA; CDR2 reads FQGTGA. The CDR3 length is 15 residues. The germline V and J ends were trimmed by 3 bases and 10 bases, with 16 bases remaining between them. CDR3: CASSLQGRGRSPLHF. CDR3 bases: TGTGCCAGCAGCTTGCAGGGCAGGGGAAGATCACCCCTCCACTTT.

The chain combines TRBV24-1 with TRBJ2-1; 8 bases match TRBD2. Germline V gene data show CDR1 as KGHDR and CDR2 as SFDVKD. The CDR3 has 13 residues. Unmatched junction bases numbered 2, after V lost 5 bases and J lost 6 bases. CDR3 DNA: TGTGCCACCAGTGCGGGAGGGGGCAATGAGCAGTTCTTC. This translates into CATSAGGGNEQFF.

The chain carries TRBV18 and TRBJ2-5, with D maybe TRBD2 (5 bases). Between the trimmed V and J ends, which lost 3 bases and 4 bases, there was a span of 15 bases. Germline CDR1 reads KGHSH; CDR2 reads LQKENI. There are 15 residues in the CDR3. CDR3: CASSPLGPEGETQYF. CDR3 bases: TGTGCCAGCTCACCCCTCGGCCCAGAGGGAGAGACCCAGTACTTC.